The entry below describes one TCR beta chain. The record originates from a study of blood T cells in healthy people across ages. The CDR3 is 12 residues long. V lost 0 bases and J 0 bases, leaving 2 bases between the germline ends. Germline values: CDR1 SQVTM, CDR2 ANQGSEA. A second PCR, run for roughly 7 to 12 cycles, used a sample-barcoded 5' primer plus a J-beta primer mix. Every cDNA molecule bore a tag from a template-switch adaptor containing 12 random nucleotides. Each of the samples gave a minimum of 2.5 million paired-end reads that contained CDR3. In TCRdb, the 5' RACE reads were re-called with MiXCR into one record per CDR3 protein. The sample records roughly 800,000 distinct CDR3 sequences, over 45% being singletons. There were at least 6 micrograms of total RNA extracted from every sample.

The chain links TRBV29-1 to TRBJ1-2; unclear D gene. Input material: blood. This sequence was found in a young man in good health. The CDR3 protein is CSVEEANYGYTF. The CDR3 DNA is TGCAGCGTTGAAGAAGCTAACTATGGCTACACCTTC. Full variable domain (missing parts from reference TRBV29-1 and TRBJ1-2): SAVISQKPSRDICQRGTSLTIQCQVDSQVTMMFWYRQQPGQSLTLIATANQGSEATYESGFVIDKFPISRPNLTFSTLTVSNMSPEDSSIYLCSVEEANYGYTFGSGTRLTVV.